This T cell receptor beta chain emerged from a study of blood T cell repertoires in COVID-19 (dated by TCRdb to 2020 to 2022). Regarding the complete study: The collaborator samples originated in the United States, Italy and Spain and spanned the acute and convalescent phases of COVID-19. The material from the prospective study consisted of cDNA or gDNA derived from T cells, B-cell-depleted T cells, or PBMCs. The dataset comprised deeply sampled blood TCRbeta repertoires from subjects exposed to, actively infected with, or recovered from COVID-19. The repertoires were made available in a free public database intended to serve as a resource for research on the immune response to SARS-CoV-2. The samples were drawn from the first 160 participants of the ongoing ImmuneRACE study and from more than 1,000 subjects provided by 6 global collaborators. Nearly every sample came with metadata listing a de-identified subject ID, COVID-19 status, age in years and sex. HLA class I and class II types, where available, came from metadata supplied by the sample provider rather than from assay-based typing.

TCRbeta CDR3 regions were amplified from genomic DNA by means of the immunoSEQ Assay, a bias-controlled multiplex PCR. On the study's bioinformatics: Nucleated cell counts per sample were estimated from amplification of reference gene primers within the assay. To quantify the absolute abundance of each unique TCRbeta CDR3 rearrangement, sequence reads were collapsed and filtered. For each sample, productive Simpson clonality was calculated by taking the square root of Simpson's diversity index across productive rearrangements. Not all clones reach the TCRdb copy of this immuneACCESS table, which keeps in-frame sequences only. Checked studies attribute under half of the gap to unresolved V genes and leave the rest unexplained. That table furnishes V, J and clone size, whereas the DNA furnished D and trimming. A total of under 550,000 clones appear in this sample, about 87% of them only once. Approximately 0.92% of the sample goes to the ten largest clones.

Its CDR3 holds 13 amino acids, cysteine through phenylalanine. The read is trimmed to its CDR3 DNA, 39 bases read in frame from base 1. CDR1 is given as SEHNR and CDR2 as FQNEAQ, both from the germline V gene (reference sequence). V lost 3 bases and J lost 6 bases, and the count of bases not matched to a germline gene is 4. Remarks on this clone: Its antigen target is currently unknown. No base qualities exist here, and no much larger clone lies one base off it.

At one collaborating source in Seattle, patients were enrolled during active infection and were followed longitudinally through the course of disease. The collaborating institutions used their own protocols to collect whole blood in K2EDTA tubes. For TCRbeta analysis, collaborator samples were shipped as frozen whole blood, as isolated PBMCs, or as DNA extracted from either sample type. Study-level results and caveats: The quantity of clinical and demographic metadata differed by source and by participant and was supplied without curation.

Recombination joined TRBV7-9 with TRBJ1-1, with 7 middle bases fitting TRBD1. This sequence was found in a man between 18 and 29 years old with COVID-19, enrolled during active disease. Sequences were obtained from peripheral blood. The nucleotides read TGTGCCAGCAGCTTCGAAGGGGGCCCTGAAGCTTTCTTT. It is translated as CASSFEGGPEAFF.